Listed below are T cell receptor beta chains from one sample, sequenced in a study of long-term antiretroviral therapy in people with HIV. Produced via immunoSEQ multiplex PCR; TCRdb's table is partial and in-frame only. The sample lists fewer than 45,000 clones; about 95% were seen once. The source was unsorted PBMCs, collected 3.7 years after starting antiretroviral therapy. These receptors all stem from a woman between 45 and 65 years old with HIV. CDR3s include the opening cysteine and the closing phenylalanine or tryptophan. Each record gives: D gene, J gene, clone size, V gene, CDR3 protein, CDR3 DNA. The D gene is left open where the match is weak. Rows may omit the clone size; those that give it use once, few, many or a size class.

NA | TRBJ2-5 | NA | TRBV11-2 | CASSPSPLGETQYF | TGTGCCAGCAGCCCAAGCCCCCTGGGAGAGACCCAGTACTTC
NA | TRBJ2-1 | NA | TRBV30 | CAWSVTRHTIGDNYNEQFF | TGTGCCTGGAGTGTAACCCGACACACTATCGGCGACAACTACAATGAGCAGTTCTTC
TRBD2 | TRBJ2-1 | NA | TRBV7-2 | CASSLSGGPFNEQFF | TGTGCCAGCAGCTTGAGCGGGGGGCCCTTCAATGAGCAGTTCTTC
NA | TRBJ2-1 | NA | TRBV6-6 | CASSYIVLVTYNEQFF | TGTGCCAGCAGTTACATCGTCCTGGTAACCTACAATGAGCAGTTCTTC
TRBD2 | TRBJ2-3 | NA | TRBV19 | CASSIGGSPLAGGGDTQYF | TGTGCCAGTAGTATCGGAGGGTCTCCACTAGCGGGGGGCGGCGATACGCAGTATTTT
TRBD1 | TRBJ1-5 | NA | TRBV7-9 | CASSRWDRRTSNQPQHF | TGTGCCAGCAGCCGCTGGGACAGACGAACAAGCAATCAGCCCCAGCATTTT
NA | TRBJ2-7 | NA | TRBV29-1 | CSVEEEGSSYEQYF | TGCAGCGTTGAAGAGGAGGGCAGCTCCTACGAGCAGTACTTC
NA | TRBJ1-3 | once | TRBV5-8 | CASSTGVAFGNTIYF | TGTGCCAGCAGCACCGGGGTCGCGTTTGGAAACACCATATATTTT
TRBD1 | TRBJ1-5 | NA | TRBV10-3 | CAISDREQSQPQHF | TGTGCCATCAGCGACAGGGAGCAGTCTCAGCCCCAGCATTTT
NA | TRBJ1-5 | NA | TRBV2 | CASSERGLGAQHF | TGTGCCAGCAGTGAGCGGGGGTTAGGGGCCCAGCATTTT
NA | TRBJ2-1 | NA | TRBV5-8 | CASSLPGEQFF | TGTGCCAGCAGCTTGCCAGGTGAGCAGTTCTTC
TRBD1 | TRBJ2-7 | once | TRBV6-6 | CASSYRTGEQYF | TGTGCCAGCAGTTACAGGACAGGCGAGCAGTACTTC